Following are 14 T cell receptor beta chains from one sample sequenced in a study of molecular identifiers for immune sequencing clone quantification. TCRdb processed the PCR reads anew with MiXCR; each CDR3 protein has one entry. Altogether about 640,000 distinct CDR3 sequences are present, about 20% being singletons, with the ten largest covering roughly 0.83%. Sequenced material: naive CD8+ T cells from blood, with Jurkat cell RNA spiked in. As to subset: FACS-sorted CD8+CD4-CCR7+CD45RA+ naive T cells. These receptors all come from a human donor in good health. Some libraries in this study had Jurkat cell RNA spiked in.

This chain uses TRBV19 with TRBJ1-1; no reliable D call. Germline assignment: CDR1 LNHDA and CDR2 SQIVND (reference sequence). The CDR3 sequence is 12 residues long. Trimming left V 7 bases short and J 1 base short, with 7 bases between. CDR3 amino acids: CASMAGNTEAFF. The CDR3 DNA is TGTGCCAGTATGGCAGGGAACACTGAAGCTTTCTTT.

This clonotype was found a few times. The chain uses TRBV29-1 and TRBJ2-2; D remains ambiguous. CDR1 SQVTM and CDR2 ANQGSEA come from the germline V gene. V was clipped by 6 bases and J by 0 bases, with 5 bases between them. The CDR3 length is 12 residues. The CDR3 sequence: CSVITNTGELFF. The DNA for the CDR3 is TGCAGCGTCATCACGAACACCGGGGAGCTGTTTTTT.

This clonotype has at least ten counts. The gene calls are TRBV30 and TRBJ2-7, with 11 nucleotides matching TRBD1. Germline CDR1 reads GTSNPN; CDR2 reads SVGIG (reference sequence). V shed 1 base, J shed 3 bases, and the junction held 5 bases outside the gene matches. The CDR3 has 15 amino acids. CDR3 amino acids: CAWSGFGTGGYEQYF. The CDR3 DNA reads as TGTGCCTGGAGTGGTTTCGGGACAGGGGGCTACGAGCAGTACTTC.

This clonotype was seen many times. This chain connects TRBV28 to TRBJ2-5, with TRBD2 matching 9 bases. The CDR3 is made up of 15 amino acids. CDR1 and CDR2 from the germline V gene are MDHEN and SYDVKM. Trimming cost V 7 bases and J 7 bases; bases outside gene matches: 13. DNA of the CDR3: TGTGCCAGCATCCCTTTCGCTAGCGGGAAAGGGACCCAGTACTTC. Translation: CASIPFASGKGTQYF.

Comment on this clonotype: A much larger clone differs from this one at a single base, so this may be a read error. The CDR3 loop reads CASSLVLAGTGELFF. The CDR3 DNA follows: TGTGCCAGCAGCCTCGTGCTAGCGGGCACCGGGGAGCTGTTTTTT. The chain has TRBV3-1 and TRBJ2-2; 8 bases match TRBD2. Germline CDR1 LGHDT, CDR2 YNNKEL (reference sequence). V was clipped by 4 bases and J by 4 bases; unmatched bases: 5. The CDR3 spans 15 residues.

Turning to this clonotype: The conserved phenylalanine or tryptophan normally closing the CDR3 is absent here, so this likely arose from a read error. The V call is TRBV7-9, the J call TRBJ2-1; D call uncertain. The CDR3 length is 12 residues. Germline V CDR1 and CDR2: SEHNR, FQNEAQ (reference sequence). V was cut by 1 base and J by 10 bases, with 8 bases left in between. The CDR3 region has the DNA TGTGCCAGCAGCTTAGTGCCCCAGGAGCAGTTCCTC. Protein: CASSLVPQEQFL.

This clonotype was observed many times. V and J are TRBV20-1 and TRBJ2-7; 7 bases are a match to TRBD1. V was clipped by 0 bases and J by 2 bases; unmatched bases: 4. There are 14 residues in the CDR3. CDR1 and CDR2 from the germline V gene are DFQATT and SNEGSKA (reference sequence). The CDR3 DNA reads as TGCAGTGCTAGAGATAGGGACAGAACCTACGAGCAGTACTTC. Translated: CSARDRDRTYEQYF.

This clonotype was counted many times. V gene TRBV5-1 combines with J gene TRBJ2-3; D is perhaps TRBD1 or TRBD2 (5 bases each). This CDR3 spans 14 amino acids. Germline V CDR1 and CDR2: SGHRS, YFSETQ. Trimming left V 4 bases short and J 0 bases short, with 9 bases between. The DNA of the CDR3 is TGCGCCAGCAGCAATTGGGACAGCACAGATACGCAGTATTTT. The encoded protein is CASSNWDSTDTQYF.

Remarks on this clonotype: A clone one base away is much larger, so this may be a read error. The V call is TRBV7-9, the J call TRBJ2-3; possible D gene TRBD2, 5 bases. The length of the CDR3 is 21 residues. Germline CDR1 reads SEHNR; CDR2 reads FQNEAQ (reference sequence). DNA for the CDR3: TGTGCCAGCAGCTTTCAATCCGGGGAGCCAATCCCGGACCGCCCCACAGATACGCAGTGTTTT. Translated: CASSFQSGEPIPDRPTDTQCF.

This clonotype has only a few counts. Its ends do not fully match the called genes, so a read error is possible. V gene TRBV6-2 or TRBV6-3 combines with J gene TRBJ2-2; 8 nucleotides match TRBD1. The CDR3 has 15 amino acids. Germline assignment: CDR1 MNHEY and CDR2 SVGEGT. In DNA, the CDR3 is TGTGCCAGCTCTCGGGCAGGGGGCCGCACCGGGGAGCTGCTTTTT. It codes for CASSRAGGRTGELLF.

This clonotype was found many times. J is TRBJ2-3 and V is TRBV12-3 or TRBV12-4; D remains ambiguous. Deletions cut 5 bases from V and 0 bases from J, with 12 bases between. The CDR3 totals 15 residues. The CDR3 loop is CASSTGPPSTDTQYF. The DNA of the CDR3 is TGTGCCAGCAGTACCGGGCCCCCTAGCACAGATACGCAGTATTTT.

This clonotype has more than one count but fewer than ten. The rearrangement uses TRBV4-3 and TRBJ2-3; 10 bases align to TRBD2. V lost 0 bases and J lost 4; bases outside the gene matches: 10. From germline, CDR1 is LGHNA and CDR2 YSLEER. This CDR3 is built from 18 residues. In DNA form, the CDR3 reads TGCGCCAGCAGCCAAGAAGGCGCTAGCGGGAGAGTGGCAGATACGCAGTATTTT. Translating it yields CASSQEGASGRVADTQYF.

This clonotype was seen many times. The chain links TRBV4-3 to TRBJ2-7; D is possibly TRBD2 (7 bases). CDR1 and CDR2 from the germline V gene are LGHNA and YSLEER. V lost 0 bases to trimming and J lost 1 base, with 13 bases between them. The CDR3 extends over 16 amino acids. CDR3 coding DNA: TGCGCCAGCAGCCAAGATTCCGGGGGGCTTTCCTACGAGCAGTACTTC. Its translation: CASSQDSGGLSYEQYF.

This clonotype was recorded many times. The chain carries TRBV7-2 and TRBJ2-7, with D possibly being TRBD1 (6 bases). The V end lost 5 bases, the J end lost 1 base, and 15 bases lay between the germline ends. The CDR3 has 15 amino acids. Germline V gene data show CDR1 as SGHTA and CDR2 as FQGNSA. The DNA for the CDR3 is TGTGCCAGCAGCCAAACACTGGACAGTTCCTACGAGCAGTACTTC. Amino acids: CASSQTLDSSYEQYF.